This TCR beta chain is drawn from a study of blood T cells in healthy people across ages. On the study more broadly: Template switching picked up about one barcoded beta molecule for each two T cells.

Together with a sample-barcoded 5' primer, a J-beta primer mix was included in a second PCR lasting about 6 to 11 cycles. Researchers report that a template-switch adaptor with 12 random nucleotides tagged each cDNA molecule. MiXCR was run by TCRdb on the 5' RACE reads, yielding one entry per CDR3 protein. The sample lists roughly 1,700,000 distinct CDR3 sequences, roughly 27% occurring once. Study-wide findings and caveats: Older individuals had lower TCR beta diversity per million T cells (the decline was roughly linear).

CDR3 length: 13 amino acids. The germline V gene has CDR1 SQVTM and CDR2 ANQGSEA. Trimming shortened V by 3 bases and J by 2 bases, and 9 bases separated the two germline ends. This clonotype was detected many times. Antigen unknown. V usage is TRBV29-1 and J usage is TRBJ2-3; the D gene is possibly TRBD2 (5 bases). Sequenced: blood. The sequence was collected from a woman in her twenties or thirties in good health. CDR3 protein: CSVEGELTDTQYF. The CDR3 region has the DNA TGCAGCGTTGAGGGAGAGCTCACAGATACGCAGTATTTT.